This record concerns one TCR beta chain sequence. The antigen is not known. Generated by immunoSEQ multiplex PCR, the TCRdb table keeps only in-frame clones and is missing some. This sample carries about 100,000 clones, around nine tenths of them seen once, and the ten largest clones take around 0.16%. These data originate in a study of OX40 agonist ivuxolimab in advanced cancers. Study context: In this trial design, patients received ivuxolimab intravenously at 0.01 to 10 mg/kg every 2 weeks. Of the participants, approximately 38% had some prior anti-PD-1, anti-PD-L1 or anti-CTLA-4 therapy, which was allowed. General study points: Not determined was the antigen specificity of the expanded peripheral T cells. Dosing at 0.1 to 3.0 mg/kg was accompanied by clonal expansion of CD4+ and CD8+ blood T cells by week 6.

V shed 5 bases, J shed 10 bases, and the junction held 5 bases outside the gene matches. Germline CDR1 reads LNHDA; CDR2 reads SQIVND (reference sequence). This CDR3 comprises 12 residues. The rearrangement joins TRBV19 to TRBJ2-1, with 7 bases that match TRBD2. This receptor was taken from an adult with an advanced solid tumor such as melanoma, head and neck, liver or kidney cancer. The sample here was CD4+ or CD8+ T cells sorted from blood, taken in a trial of the OX40 agonist ivuxolimab. In DNA form, the CDR3 reads TGTGCCAGTAGTGCCCGGGACTACGAGCAGTTCTTC. Translating it yields CASSARDYEQFF.